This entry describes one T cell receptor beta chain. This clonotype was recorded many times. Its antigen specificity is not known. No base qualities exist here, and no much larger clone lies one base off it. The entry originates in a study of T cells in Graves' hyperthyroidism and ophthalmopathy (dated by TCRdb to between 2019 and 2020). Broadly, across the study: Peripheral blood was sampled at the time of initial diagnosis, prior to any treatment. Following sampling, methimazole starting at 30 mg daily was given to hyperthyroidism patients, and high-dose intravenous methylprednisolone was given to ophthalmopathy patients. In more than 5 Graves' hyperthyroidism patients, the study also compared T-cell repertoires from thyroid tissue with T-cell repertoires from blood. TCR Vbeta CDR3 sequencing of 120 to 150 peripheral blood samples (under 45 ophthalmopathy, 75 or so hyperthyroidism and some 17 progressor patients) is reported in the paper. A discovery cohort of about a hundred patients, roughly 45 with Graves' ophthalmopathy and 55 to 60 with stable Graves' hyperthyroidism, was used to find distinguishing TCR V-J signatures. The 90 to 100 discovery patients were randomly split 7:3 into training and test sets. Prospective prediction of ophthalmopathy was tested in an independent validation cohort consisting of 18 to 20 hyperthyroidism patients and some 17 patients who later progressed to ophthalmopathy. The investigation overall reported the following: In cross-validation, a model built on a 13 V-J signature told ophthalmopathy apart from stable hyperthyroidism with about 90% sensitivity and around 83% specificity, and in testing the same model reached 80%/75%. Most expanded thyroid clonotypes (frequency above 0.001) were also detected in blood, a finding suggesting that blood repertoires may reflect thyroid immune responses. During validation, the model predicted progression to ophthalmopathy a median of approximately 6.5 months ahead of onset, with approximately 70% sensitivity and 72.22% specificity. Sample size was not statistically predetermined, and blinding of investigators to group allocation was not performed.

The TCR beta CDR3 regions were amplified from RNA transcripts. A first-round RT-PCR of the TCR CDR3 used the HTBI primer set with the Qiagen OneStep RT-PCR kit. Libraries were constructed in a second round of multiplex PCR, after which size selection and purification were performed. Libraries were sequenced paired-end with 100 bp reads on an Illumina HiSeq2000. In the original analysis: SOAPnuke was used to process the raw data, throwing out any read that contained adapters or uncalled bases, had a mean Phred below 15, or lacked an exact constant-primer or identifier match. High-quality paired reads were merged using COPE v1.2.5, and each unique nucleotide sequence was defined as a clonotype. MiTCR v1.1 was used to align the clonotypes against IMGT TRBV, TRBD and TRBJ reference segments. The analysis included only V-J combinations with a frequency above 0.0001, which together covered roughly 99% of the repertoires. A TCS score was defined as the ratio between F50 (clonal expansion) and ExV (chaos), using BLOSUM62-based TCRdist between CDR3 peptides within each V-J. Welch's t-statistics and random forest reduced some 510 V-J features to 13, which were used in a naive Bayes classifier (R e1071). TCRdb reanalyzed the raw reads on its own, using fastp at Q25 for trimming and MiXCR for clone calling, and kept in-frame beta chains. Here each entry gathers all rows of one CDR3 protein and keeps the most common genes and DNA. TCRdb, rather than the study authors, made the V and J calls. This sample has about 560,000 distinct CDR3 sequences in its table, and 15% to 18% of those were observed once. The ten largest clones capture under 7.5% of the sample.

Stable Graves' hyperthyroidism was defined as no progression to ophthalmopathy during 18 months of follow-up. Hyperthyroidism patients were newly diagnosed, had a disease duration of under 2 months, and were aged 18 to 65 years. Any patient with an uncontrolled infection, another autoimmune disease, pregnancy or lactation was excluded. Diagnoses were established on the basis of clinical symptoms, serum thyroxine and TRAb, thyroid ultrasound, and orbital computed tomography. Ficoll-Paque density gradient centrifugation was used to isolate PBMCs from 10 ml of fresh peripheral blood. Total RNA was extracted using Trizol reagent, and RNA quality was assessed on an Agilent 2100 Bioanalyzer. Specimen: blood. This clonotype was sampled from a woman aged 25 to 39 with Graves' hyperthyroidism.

CDR3 loop: CAWSVDPAGYTGELFF. The sequenced DNA is TGTGCCTGGAGTGTAGATCCAGCGGGCTACACCGGGGAGCTGTTTTTT. The chain was built from TRBV30 and TRBJ2-2, with a tentative D gene TRBD2 over 6 matching bases. The CDR3 starts with the cysteine, ends with the phenylalanine, and has 16 residues. Of the read, only the CDR3 DNA is kept; its 48 bases are in frame from base 1. Trimming takes 0 bases from V and 3 bases from J, and the germline ends sit 14 bases apart. Based on the germline V gene (reference sequence), the CDR1 and CDR2 sequences are GTSNPN and SVGIG.